These 18 T cell receptor beta chains were all obtained from the same sample, sequenced in a study of CD8 T cells in Susac syndrome. Reverse transcription of 0.5 to 1 ug RNA was carried out with random hexamers. TCRdb reanalysed the immunoSEQ multiplex PCR reads using MiXCR and keeps one entry per CDR3 protein. The sample shows about 290,000 distinct CDR3 sequences, roughly 85% of them seen only once. The sample was CD8+ T cells from PBMCs. These receptors originate from a human donor with multiple sclerosis.

The gene calls are TRBV27 and TRBJ2-1, with 10 bases that match TRBD2. The CDR3 is 16 residues long. Germline assignment: CDR1 MNHEY and CDR2 SMNVEV (reference sequence). V trimming: 6 bases; J trimming: 2 bases; junction bases outside the gene matches: 7. CDR3 region: CASRRAGTSAYNEQFF. For the CDR3, the DNA is TGTGCCAGCAGACGAGCCGGGACTAGCGCCTACAATGAGCAGTTCTTC.

The genes are TRBV6-1 and TRBJ2-7; 8 nucleotides line up with TRBD2. Trimming removed 8 bases from V and 1 base from J; junction bases left unmatched: 10. The CDR3 is made up of 15 amino acids. In germline, CDR1 is MNHNS, CDR2 SASEGT. CDR3 DNA sequence: TGTGCCAGCGGCCCCGGGACTAGACCTTCCTACGAGCAGTACTTC. Amino acid sequence: CASGPGTRPSYEQYF.

The chain couples TRBV28 to TRBJ2-7; D gene uncertain. V gave up 8 bases and J gave up 0 bases, with 11 bases separating them. The V gene's germline CDR1 is MDHEN and CDR2 SYDVKM. The CDR3 sequence is 13 residues long. CDR3 in DNA: TGTGCCAGCCGCGGACGCAACTCCTACGAGCAGTACTTC. It translates to CASRGRNSYEQYF.

This rearrangement joins TRBV28 to TRBJ2-7; TRBD2 might be the D (5 bases). The CDR3 spans 15 residues. Germline assignment: CDR1 MDHEN and CDR2 SYDVKM. Trimming left V 3 bases short and J 0 bases short, with 12 bases between. As DNA, the CDR3 is TGTGCCAGCAGTTTCCTAGCTGCAAGCTCCTACGAGCAGTACTTC. This codes for CASSFLAASSYEQYF.

This clonotype was seen a handful of times. This chain connects TRBV5-4 to TRBJ2-2, with D possibly matching TRBD1 (6 bases). CDR1 is SGHNT, CDR2 YYREEE, per germline (reference sequence). V lost 0 bases, J lost 1 base, and 7 bases lay in between. This CDR3 is built from 15 residues. CDR3 sequence (DNA): TGTGCCAGCAGCTTGGGACAGGTGAACACCGGGGAGCTGTTTTTT. This codes for CASSLGQVNTGELFF.

In its sample, this clonotype was seen once. This chain links TRBV11-2 with TRBJ2-2; a weak D match, TRBD1 (6 bases). The CDR3 is 17 amino acids. CDR1 and CDR2 (germline): SGHAT, FQNNGV. The germline V and J ends were trimmed by 1 base and 0 bases, with 12 bases remaining between them. This chain's CDR3 is CASSLGEHRANTGELFF. CDR3 DNA sequence: TGTGCCAGCAGCTTAGGAGAGCACAGGGCGAACACCGGGGAGCTGTTTTTT.

The chain has TRBV27 and TRBJ1-5; D is undetermined. The V gene's germline CDR1 is MNHEY and CDR2 SMNVEV (reference sequence). The length of the CDR3 is 13 residues. V was trimmed by 6 bases and J by 3 bases, leaving 9 bases between them. CDR3 bases: TGTGCCAGCAGCTTAGTCCTCAATCAGCCCCAGCATTTT. Protein product: CASSLVLNQPQHF.

V and J are TRBV27 and TRBJ2-5, with TRBD2 matching over 16 bases. CDR3 size: 16 residues. With 6 bases clipped from V and 5 bases from J, the junction kept 6 bases outside the gene matches. Germline V gene lookup returns CDR1 MNHEY and CDR2 SMNVEV (reference sequence). The CDR3 reads CASSEPGLAGGETQYF. DNA of the CDR3: TGTGCCAGCAGCGAACCGGGACTAGCGGGAGGGGAGACCCAGTACTTC.

The chain joins TRBV28 to TRBJ2-3; 8 bases match TRBD2. Trimming removed 5 bases from V and 4 bases from J; junction bases left unmatched: 17. Germline V gene lookup returns CDR1 MDHEN and CDR2 SYDVKM. The CDR3 runs 18 residues. The CDR3 DNA sequence: TGTGCCAGCAGTCAGATTTCTACGCGGGAGGACCCCCCAGATACGCAGTATTTT. Encoded protein: CASSQISTREDPPDTQYF.

The CDR3 is CASSLPRTGSTDTQYF. CDR3 nucleotides: TGTGCCAGCAGTTTACCACGGACAGGAAGCACAGATACGCAGTATTTT. V usage is TRBV28 and J usage is TRBJ2-3; 7 bases align to TRBD1. The CDR3 is 16 residues long. CDR1 MDHEN and CDR2 SYDVKM come from the germline V gene. V gave up 2 bases and J gave up 0 bases; unmatched junction bases: 5.

This chain joins TRBV9 and TRBJ1-5; TRBD1 aligns across 8 bases. This CDR3 spans 15 amino acids. V was pared by 0 bases and J by 6 bases, with 5 bases of the junction left unmatched. Germline CDR1 reads SGDLS; CDR2 reads YYNGEE. CDR3 region: CASSVESGGGQPQHF. The CDR3 region has the DNA TGTGCCAGCAGCGTAGAGTCAGGGGGCGGTCAGCCCCAGCATTTT.

J is TRBJ2-1 and V is TRBV4-2; D remains unclear. V was pared by 1 base and J by 8 bases, with 18 bases between. This CDR3 is 16 amino acids long. In germline, CDR1 is LGHNA, CDR2 YNFKEQ. CDR3 sequence reads: CASSQGTGPEGYEQFF. DNA for the CDR3: TGTGCCAGCAGCCAAGGGACCGGACCCGAAGGCTATGAGCAGTTCTTC.

This chain uses TRBV7-6 with TRBJ2-2; 7 bases agree with TRBD2. Germline CDR1 SGHVS, CDR2 FNYEAQ. V gave up 0 bases and J gave up 3 bases; unmatched junction bases: 7. The CDR3 extends over 17 amino acids. CDR3 sequence: CASSLAAREGHTGELFF. Written as DNA, the CDR3 is TGTGCCAGCAGCTTAGCGGCTAGGGAGGGCCACACCGGGGAGCTGTTTTTT.

This clonotype came up once. This chain links TRBV14 with TRBJ2-7; TRBD2 aligns across 9 bases. CDR3 length: 16 residues. Germline CDR1 is SGHDN and CDR2 is FVKESK. J was trimmed by 2 bases and V by 4 bases; bases with no gene match: 9. For the CDR3, the DNA is TGTGCCAGCAGCCGTTCGTACAGGACTAGCGCCTACGAGCAGTACTTC. Translation gives CASSRSYRTSAYEQYF. The whole variable domain, filled in from reference TRBV14 and TRBJ2-7, reads EAGVTQFPSHSVIEKGQTVTLRCDPISGHDNLYWYRRVMGKEIKFLLHFVKESKQDESGMPNNRFLAERTGGTYSTLKVQPAELEDSGVYFCASSRSYRTSAYEQYFGPGTRLTVT.

The chain recombines TRBV11-2 with TRBJ2-5; D might be TRBD1 or TRBD2, each matching 7 bases. V lost 6 bases and J lost 1, with 15 bases in between. CDR3 length: 15 amino acids. Germline CDR1 SGHAT, CDR2 FQNNGV. In nucleotides, the CDR3 is TGTGCCAGCAGTCAGGGAGGGGGCCTCCAAGAGACCCAGTACTTC. This encodes CASSQGGGLQETQYF.

The CDR3 DNA reads as TGTGCCAGCAGCCTCAGCGGGGGACTAGATAACACCGGGGAGCTGTTTTTT. Protein product: CASSLSGGLDNTGELFF. This chain links TRBV7-2 with TRBJ2-2, with 8 bases identical to TRBD2. Germline V lookup: CDR1 SGHTA, CDR2 FQGNSA. CDR3 size: 17 residues. With 5 bases clipped from V and 2 bases from J, the junction kept 10 bases outside the gene matches.

The chain employs TRBV30 and TRBJ2-1; possible D gene TRBD2, 5 bases. Looked up from germline, CDR1 is GTSNPN and CDR2 is SVGIG (reference sequence). V was cut by 5 bases and J by 0 bases, with 11 bases left in between. The CDR3 runs to 14 residues. The CDR3 DNA reads TGTGCCTGGGGGTCCGGGGTCTCCTACAATGAGCAGTTCTTC. Protein: CAWGSGVSYNEQFF.

This chain connects TRBV30 to TRBJ2-7, with D possibly being TRBD1 (6 bases). This CDR3 region has 14 residues. The V gene's germline CDR1 is GTSNPN and CDR2 SVGIG (reference sequence). Trimming took off 0 bases at V and 3 bases at J, with 12 bases between the two ends. As DNA, the CDR3 is TGTGCCTGGAGTGTACTCAGGGGCTACTACGAGCAGTACTTC. Protein sequence: CAWSVLRGYYEQYF.